A selection of T cell receptor beta chains follows, all from one sample in a study of blood T cell repertoires in COVID-19. TCRdb keeps only in-frame clones here, not all; method: immunoSEQ multiplex PCR. The sample has 70,000 or so clones, 87% seen once; the top ten hold less than 7%. The sample taken for sequencing was peripheral blood. The origin of the receptors is a woman aged 50 to 60 with acute or convalescent COVID-19. The CDR3 runs from the conserved cysteine through the conserved F or W. Fields, in order: J gene, D gene, clone size, V gene, CDR3 DNA, CDR3 protein. A D gene is named only where the DNA matches it firmly. The size of a clone is reported for some rows only, either as once, few or many, or as a class for expanded clones.

TRBJ1-5,.,.,TRBV19,TGTGCCAGTAGTATGTCCTGGGGGGAAGAACAGCCCCAGCATTTT,CASSMSWGEEQPQHF
TRBJ2-1,TRBD2,.,TRBV28,TGTGCCAGCAGTTCGGGGACTAGCGGGGTCAATGAGCAGTTCTTC,CASSSGTSGVNEQFF
TRBJ2-7,TRBD1,once,TRBV27,TGTGCCAGCAGTTCTGGGACAGGGAGGTACGAGCAGTACTTC,CASSSGTGRYEQYF
TRBJ1-1,.,.,TRBV19,TGTGCCAGTAGTATATTACTCAACCTTAACACTGAAGCTTTCTTT,CASSILLNLNTEAFF
TRBJ2-6,.,.,TRBV18,TGTGCCAGCTCACCTTATAGGGCCAACGTCCTGACTTTC,CASSPYRANVLTF
TRBJ1-5,.,.,TRBV7-2,TGTGCCAGCAGGTTATATAGCAATCAGCCCCAGCATTTT,CASRLYSNQPQHF
TRBJ2-1,.,.,TRBV15,TGTGCCACCACCCAAAACCTGGGACTCCTCTCATCCCACAATGAGCAGTTCTTC,CATTQNLGLLSSHNEQFF
TRBJ2-7,TRBD1,.,TRBV5-1,TGCGCCAGCGGGGGGACAGGGAGCTACGAGCAGTACTTC,CASGGTGSYEQYF
TRBJ1-3,.,.,TRBV5-1,TGCGCCAGCAGCTTGGACAGGCCCTCTGGAAACACCATATATTTT,CASSLDRPSGNTIYF
TRBJ2-1,TRBD1,.,TRBV19,TGTGCCAGTAGTGTACCCCCGGGACAGCGAAGCAATGAGCAGTTCTTC,CASSVPPGQRSNEQFF
TRBJ1-4,.,.,TRBV19,TGTGCCAGTATGGGGCGCGGTAATGAAAAACTGTTTTTT,CASMGRGNEKLFF
TRBJ2-5,TRBD2,.,TRBV4-3,TGCGCCAGCAGCCGCAGACTAGCGGGAGGTGGAGAGACCCAGTACTTC,CASSRRLAGGGETQYF
TRBJ1-1,.,once,TRBV5-4,TGTGCCAGCAGCCCGCGAGGACTACAGGAGAACACTGAAGCTTTCTTT,CASSPRGLQENTEAFF
TRBJ2-7,.,.,TRBV6-7,TGTGCCAGCAGTTACCCGTTCAACCAGTTGACAGTCACCTACGAGCAGTACTTC,CASSYPFNQLTVTYEQYF
TRBJ1-1,.,.,TRBV7-6,TGTGCCAGCAGCCCGTTACAGGTCCTGAACACTGAAGCTTTCTTT,CASSPLQVLNTEAFF
TRBJ1-2,TRBD1,.,TRBV5-1,TGCGCCAGCAGCCCATCCGGGACAGCCTATGGCTACACCTTC,CASSPSGTAYGYTF
TRBJ2-7,TRBD1,.,TRBV19,TGTGCCAGTAGTGCCGGGACAGGGAACTACGAGCAGTACTTC,CASSAGTGNYEQYF
TRBJ1-6,.,.,TRBV10-3,TGTGCCATCAGCTCAATGACAGCGTATAATTCACCCCTCCACTTT,CAISSMTAYNSPLHF
TRBJ2-1,.,.,TRBV12-5,TGTGCTAGTGGTCGGGACTTTGATGAGCAGTTCTTC,CASGRDFDEQFF
TRBJ2-7,TRBD2,.,TRBV27,TGTGCCAGCCGGGAGGCTAGCGCGAAGACTTACGAGCAGTACTTC,CASREASAKTYEQYF
TRBJ1-1,.,.,TRBV27,TGTGCCAGCAGTTTCAGTACGCTGATGAACACTGAAGCTTTCTTT,CASSFSTLMNTEAFF
TRBJ1-3,TRBD1,.,TRBV27,TGTGCCAGCAGTTTCTCCGGACAGGACCCCATATATTTT,CASSFSGQDPIYF
TRBJ1-2,TRBD1,.,TRBV6-5,TGTGCCAGCAGAATACAGGGGGAGGGCTATGGCTACACCTTC,CASRIQGEGYGYTF
TRBJ1-6,.,.,TRBV27,TGTGCCAGCAGTTTGGGGGGAGGTGGAGGGTTGTCACCCCTCCACTTT,CASSLGGGGGLSPLHF
TRBJ2-3,TRBD1,.,TRBV27,TGTGCCAGCAGTCCACCGGGACAGGGTCCCGATACGCAGTATTTT,CASSPPGQGPDTQYF
TRBJ2-2,.,.,TRBV11-2,TGTGCCAGCAGCTTCGGGGCCGGGGAGCTGTTTTTT,CASSFGAGELFF
TRBJ1-2,TRBD1,.,TRBV3-1/TRBV3-2,TGTGCCAGCAGCCCCGACAGGGGGCGCCAGCAAGGGGACTATGGCTACACCTTC,CASSPDRGRQQGDYGYTF
TRBJ2-4,TRBD1,.,TRBV18,TGTGCCAGCTCACCTAGGACAGGGACTAAAAACATTCAGTACTTC,CASSPRTGTKNIQYF
TRBJ2-3,TRBD2,once,TRBV4-3,TGCGCCAGCAGCCAACGTCGGGAGGGGGGCACAGATACGCAGTATTTT,CASSQRREGGTDTQYF
TRBJ2-1,TRBD2,few,TRBV4-1,TGCGCCAGCAGCCAAGTAGCGGGGGGGCCCGGGTACAATGAGCAGTTCTTC,CASSQVAGGPGYNEQFF
TRBJ1-6,.,.,TRBV28,TGTGCCAGCGTGGGGGGGAATTCACCCCTCCACTTT,CASVGGNSPLHF
TRBJ2-1,.,.,TRBV4-2,TGTGCCAGCAGCCCCTCTCAGAGCGGAGCCTACAATGAGCAGTTCTTC,CASSPSQSGAYNEQFF
TRBJ1-2,.,.,TRBV7-2,TGTGCCAGCAGCTTAGATGGCAGGGCATACTATGGCTACACCTTC,CASSLDGRAYYGYTF
TRBJ1-4,.,.,TRBV7-6,TGTGCCAGCAGCTTAGTGATAGGGGCTAATGAAAAACTGTTTTTT,CASSLVIGANEKLFF
TRBJ2-5,.,.,TRBV2,TGTGCCAGCAGTGACCCCCTTCGGGTAGCGGGGACAGGGGAGACCCAGTACTTC,CASSDPLRVAGTGETQYF
TRBJ2-1,TRBD2,.,TRBV18,TGTGCCAGCTCACCGGCGGGAGGCTTCTACAATGAGCAGTTCTTC,CASSPAGGFYNEQFF
TRBJ1-6,.,.,TRBV7-8,TGTGCCAGCAGCCTCGACACCGGGGGTTCACCCCTCCACTTT,CASSLDTGGSPLHF
TRBJ2-3,TRBD1,.,TRBV6-6,TGTGCCAGCAGTTCTGGACAGGGGACAGATACGCAGTATTTT,CASSSGQGTDTQYF
TRBJ1-2,.,.,TRBV19,TGTGCCAGTAGTCCCTATGGGGGCGGCTACACCTTC,CASSPYGGGYTF
TRBJ2-7,.,.,TRBV19,TGTGCCAGTAGTATTGCACAGGACAGCTACGAGCAGTACTTC,CASSIAQDSYEQYF
TRBJ2-7,.,.,TRBV11-3,TGTGCCAGCAGCACTACTAATGATTACGAGCAGTACTTC,CASSTTNDYEQYF
TRBJ2-1,TRBD1,.,TRBV30,TGTGCCTGGTGTTCCGGGACAGGGGTCAATGAGCAGTTCTTC,CAWCSGTGVNEQFF
TRBJ2-1,.,few,TRBV13,TGTGCCAGCAGCCCTAGGGGGTCCGGGTGGATGGGCGGGAGCCAGGTTGAGCAGTTCTTC,CASSPRGSGWMGGSQVEQFF
TRBJ2-7,TRBD1,.,TRBV28,TGTGCCAGCAGTTTAGTCCCGACAGGGGCGAGCGAGCAGTACTTC,CASSLVPTGASEQYF
TRBJ2-7,.,.,TRBV30,TGTGCCGCTTGTGAGGCCTACGAGCAGTACTTC,CAACEAYEQYF
TRBJ1-6,TRBD1,.,TRBV27,TGTGCCAGCAGGGGACAGGGGGTCCCTACCCTCCACTTT,CASRGQGVPTLHF
TRBJ2-7,.,.,TRBV6-5,TGTGCCAGCAGGGACACGTCCAGGTACGAGCAGTACTTC,CASRDTSRYEQYF
TRBJ2-5,TRBD1,.,TRBV7-2,TGTGCCAGCAGCTTATCTTCCGGGACAGGGGGCTATGAGACCCAGTACTTC,CASSLSSGTGGYETQYF
TRBJ2-7,TRBD2,.,TRBV7-3,TGTGCCAGCAGCCTTCTAGCGGAAAGCTCCTACGAGCAGTACTTC,CASSLLAESSYEQYF
TRBJ1-6,.,.,TRBV11-2,TGTGCCAGCAGGAATTTACAGGGACGGCCCCTCCACTTT,CASRNLQGRPLHF
TRBJ1-6,.,few,TRBV3-1/TRBV3-2,TGTGCCAGCAGCCCACAGGGTCCGGGGTCACCCCTCCACTTT,CASSPQGPGSPLHF
TRBJ1-1,.,.,TRBV30,TGTGCCTGGAGTACGGGGATGAACACTGAAGCTTTCTTT,CAWSTGMNTEAFF
TRBJ1-2,.,.,TRBV7-9,TGTGCCAGCAGCTCACAGGGTTTCGGTGGCTACACCTTC,CASSSQGFGGYTF
TRBJ2-3,TRBD2,.,TRBV11-2,TGTGCCAGCAGCTACACCGTGGGTCCGATAGCGGGGGGTCTTAATACGCAGTATTTT,CASSYTVGPIAGGLNTQYF